Below, one T cell receptor beta chain is given with its context. At the time of sampling, donors were nominally healthy, though unrecorded immune exposures were likely. It was with 60 Vbeta and 13 Jbeta primers that the PCR ran. The table came from immunoSEQ multiplex PCR; TCRdb's copy has only in-frame clones and leaves some out. This sample contains around 76,000 clones. The data belong to a study of cytomegalovirus exposure and HLA in healthy donors. Between the trimmed V and J ends, which lost 4 bases and 3 bases, there was a span of 12 bases. Germline loops: CDR1 LGHNA, CDR2 YNFKEQ. This CDR3 region has 14 residues.

The chain links TRBV4-2 to TRBJ1-1; D is uncertain. The sample comprised PBMCs. The sequence was obtained from a boy aged 5 to 17 in good health and CMV-seronegative. The CDR3 reads CASSRHQRDTEAFF. CDR3 coding DNA: TGTGCCAGCAGCCGCCACCAGAGGGACACTGAAGCTTTCTTT.